A single sample gave rise to the 28 T cell receptor beta chains below, sequenced in a study of T cell repertoires in ileal Crohn's disease. The assay was immunoSEQ multiplex PCR, and TCRdb's table has in-frame clones only and misses some. The sample shows approximately 30,000 clones, around four fifths of them seen only once. Sequences were obtained from ileal tissue. Every receptor here comes from an adult with Crohn's disease.

J is TRBJ2-1 and V is TRBV7-9; TRBD2 aligns across 9 bases. The length of the CDR3 is 15 residues. The germline V gene has CDR1 SEHNR and CDR2 FQNEAQ (reference sequence). The ends lost 3 bases at V and 1 base at J; junction bases unmatched: 1. The CDR3 reads CASSLSGGSYNEQFF. CDR3 coding DNA: TGTGCCAGCAGCTTGAGCGGGGGGTCCTACAATGAGCAGTTCTTC. The whole variable domain, remainder taken from reference TRBV7-9 and TRBJ2-1, is DTGVSQNPRHKITKRGQNVTFRCDPISEHNRLYWYRQTLGQGPEFLTYFQNEAQLEKSRLLSDRFSAERPKGSFSTLEIQRTEQGDSAMYLCASSLSGGSYNEQFFGPGTRLTVL.

This clone was counted a single time. The chain employs TRBV2 and TRBJ2-7, with D perhaps matching TRBD1 (6 bases). This CDR3 region has 16 residues. Germline loops: CDR1 SNHLY, CDR2 FYNNEI. Trimming took off 8 bases at V and 7 bases at J, with 27 bases between the two ends. The CDR3 here is CASLATMGHPVREQYF. CDR3 sequence (DNA): TGTGCCAGCCTGGCCACGATGGGACACCCTGTCCGGGAGCAGTACTTC.

The V and J genes are TRBV10-3 and TRBJ1-3, with D perhaps matching TRBD1 (5 bases). Germline CDR1 and CDR2: ENHRY and SYGVKD. CDR3 length equals 17 residues. The V end was cut by 0 bases, the J end by 2 bases, with 14 bases between. The CDR3 reads CAISESLRGNAGNTIYF. In nucleotides, the CDR3 is TGTGCCATCAGTGAGTCATTAAGGGGAAACGCTGGAAACACCATATATTTT.

The chain carries TRBV2 and TRBJ1-5; maybe TRBD1 (6 bases). Trimming shortened V by 4 bases and J by 6 bases, and 13 bases separated the two germline ends. CDR3 length equals 14 residues. Germline V gene sequence: CDR1 SNHLY, CDR2 FYNNEI. CDR3 sequence: CASSGTGPRQPQHF. CDR3 nucleotide sequence: TGTGCCAGCAGTGGAACAGGGCCGCGTCAGCCCCAGCATTTT.

V gene TRBV10-3 combines with J gene TRBJ1-1, with D possibly matching TRBD1 (6 bases). V lost 4 bases to trimming and J lost 1 base, with 13 bases between them. Germline V gene sequence: CDR1 ENHRY, CDR2 SYGVKD. The CDR3 is 15 amino acids. The DNA of the CDR3 is TGTGCCATCAGTGGACCTGGCAGGGGGAACACTGAAGCTTTCTTT. Protein product: CAISGPGRGNTEAFF.

The chain combines TRBV19 with TRBJ1-2, with TRBD1 identical over 9 bases. This CDR3 spans 14 amino acids. With 7 bases clipped from V and 8 bases from J, the junction kept 11 bases outside the gene matches. The germline V gene encodes CDR1 LNHDA and CDR2 SQIVND (reference sequence). CDR3 sequence (DNA): TGTGCCAGTACCCACCGGGACAGGGCCAGGGGCTACACCTTC. Protein sequence: CASTHRDRARGYTF.

The V call is TRBV9, the J call TRBJ2-5, with a weak D call TRBD2 (7 bases). The last part of the DNA fits TRBJ2-7 better; the J call may be wrong. The CDR3 is made up of 15 amino acids. Looked up from germline, CDR1 is SGDLS and CDR2 is YYNGEE. The CDR3 loop reads CASGDGGARSYEQYF. The DNA for the CDR3 is TGTGCCAGCGGGGATGGGGGGGCGCGGTCCTACGAGCAGTACTTC.

V gene TRBV7-9 combines with J gene TRBJ2-7; 12 nucleotides agree with TRBD2. This CDR3 spans 15 amino acids. CDR1 and CDR2 (germline): SEHNR, FQNEAQ (reference sequence). With 5 bases clipped from V and 1 base from J, the junction kept 3 bases outside the gene matches. CDR3 in amino acids: CASSKGTSGSYEQYF. The CDR3 region has the DNA TGTGCCAGCAGCAAAGGGACTAGCGGGTCCTACGAGCAGTACTTC.

CDR3 amino acids: CASSPLGTWFF. The CDR3 DNA is TGTGCCAGCAGTCCACTCGGGACATGGTTCTTC. The chain couples TRBV2 to TRBJ2-1; the D gene is possibly TRBD1 (6 bases). The germline V gene has CDR1 SNHLY and CDR2 FYNNEI. CDR3 length equals 11 residues. Trimming took off 5 bases at V and 15 bases at J, with 14 bases between the two ends.

This clone was found once. This chain links TRBV14 with TRBJ1-1, with TRBD1 matching 7 bases. The CDR3 is 14 residues long. Germline CDR1 SGHDN, CDR2 FVKESK. V shed 4 bases, J shed 1 base, and the junction held 3 bases outside the gene matches. As DNA, the CDR3 is TGTGCCAGCAGCCCATGGGACAGGAACACTGAAGCTTTCTTT. This encodes CASSPWDRNTEAFF. The full variable domain, completed using reference TRBV14 and TRBJ1-1, is EAGVTQFPSHSVIEKGQTVTLRCDPISGHDNLYWYRRVMGKEIKFLLHFVKESKQDESGMPNNRFLAERTGGTYSTLKVQPAELEDSGVYFCASSPWDRNTEAFFGQGTRLTVV.

The V gene is TRBV13, the J gene TRBJ2-7; 7 positions match TRBD1. This CDR3 contains 15 residues. The V gene end was trimmed by 4 bases and the J gene end by 1 base; junction bases not matched to a gene: 7. Germline V gene sequence: CDR1 PRHDT, CDR2 FYEKMQ (reference sequence). In DNA, the CDR3 is TGTGCCAGCAGCTCGACCATGACAGGGTCCTACGAGCAGTACTTC. Protein sequence: CASSSTMTGSYEQYF.

V usage is TRBV19 and J usage is TRBJ2-2; perhaps TRBD1 as D (7 bases). V shed 7 bases and J shed 4 bases, with 13 bases lying between them. There are 14 residues in the CDR3. The germline CDR1 and CDR2 sequences are LNHDA and SQIVND (reference sequence). CDR3 DNA: TGTGCCAGTACCAGCCAGGGGGGCACCGGGGAGCTGTTTTTT. This codes for CASTSQGGTGELFF.

V and J are TRBV19 and TRBJ1-5, with 10 bases that match TRBD1. Germline V lookup: CDR1 LNHDA, CDR2 SQIVND (reference sequence). V gave up 6 bases and J gave up 7 bases; unmatched junction bases: 9. The CDR3 covers 15 residues. This CDR3 reads CASRARQGAGQPQHF. As DNA, the CDR3 is TGTGCCAGTAGGGCGAGACAGGGGGCTGGGCAGCCCCAGCATTTT. Based on the CDR3 plus reference TRBV19 and TRBJ1-5, the full variable domain is DGGITQSPKYLFRKEGQNVTLSCEQNLNHDAMYWYRQDPGQGLRLIYYSQIVNDFQKGDIAEGYSVSREKKESFPLTVTSAQKNPTAFYLCASRARQGAGQPQHFGDGTRLSIL.

V gene TRBV9 combines with J gene TRBJ2-3; TRBD2 matches at 13 bases. CDR1 and CDR2 (germline): SGDLS, YYNGEE. The CDR3 totals 18 residues. V shed 1 base and J 0 bases; nucleotides not matched to a gene: 5. The CDR3: CASSVSGTSGVSTDTQYF. The CDR3, as DNA: TGTGCCAGCAGCGTATCCGGGACTAGCGGGGTCAGCACAGATACGCAGTATTTT.

This clone was found once. The genes are TRBV7-9 and TRBJ2-7, with 7 nucleotides matching TRBD2. Germline-derived CDR1 and CDR2 are SEHNR and FQNEAQ (reference sequence). With V trimmed by 5 bases and J by 5 bases, 12 bases remained unmatched. The CDR3 spans 15 residues. As DNA, the CDR3 is TGTGCCAGCAGCGCCAGCGGGACCAACCTACACGAGCAGTACTTC. Its protein is CASSASGTNLHEQYF.

V is TRBV7-9 and J is TRBJ1-1, with 9 bases lining up with TRBD1. The ends lost 8 bases at V and 3 bases at J; junction bases unmatched: 7. Germline V gives CDR1 SEHNR, CDR2 FQNEAQ (reference sequence). CDR3 length equals 14 residues. CDR3 DNA sequence: TGTGCCAGCCGGGGACAGGGAATGGACACTGAAGCTTTCTTT. It specifies CASRGQGMDTEAFF.

This clone was seen a single time. The rearrangement uses TRBV6-6 and TRBJ2-7; 7 nucleotides align to TRBD2. V shed 2 bases, J shed 4 bases, and the junction held 5 bases outside the gene matches. This CDR3 contains 14 residues. Germline lookup yields CDR1 MNHNY and CDR2 SVGAGI (reference sequence). The CDR3 region has the DNA TGTGCCAGCAGTTACGGTCTAGCGGCTTACGAGCAGTACTTC. This gives the protein CASSYGLAAYEQYF.

The V gene is TRBV7-3, the J gene TRBJ2-3; maybe TRBD2 (6 bases). Trimming left V 5 bases short and J 0 bases short, with 15 bases between. The germline V gene has CDR1 SGHTA and CDR2 FQGTGA. This CDR3 spans 16 amino acids. CDR3 coding DNA: TGTGCCAGCAGCCCCCGGGGGAGCGGAAGCACAGATACGCAGTATTTT. Amino acid sequence: CASSPRGSGSTDTQYF.

V usage is TRBV5-1 and J usage is TRBJ2-2, with TRBD2 identical over 8 bases. The CDR3 is 15 residues long. Germline CDR1 and CDR2: SGHRS and YFSETQ. J lost 3 bases, V lost 4 bases, and 5 bases had no gene match. The CDR3 bases are TGCGCCAGCAGCCGGATCGGGGGGGACACCGGGGAGCTGTTTTTT. Its translation is CASSRIGGDTGELFF.

The J gene is TRBJ2-3, the V gene TRBV29-1, with 7 positions matching TRBD1. CDR3 length: 13 amino acids. Trimming at V came to 2 bases and at J to 4 bases, leaving 3 bases not matched to a gene. Germline CDR1 and CDR2: SQVTM and ANQGSEA. CDR3 residues: CSVEKGASDTQYF. In nucleotides, the CDR3 is TGCAGCGTTGAAAAGGGGGCCTCAGATACGCAGTATTTT.

The CDR3 nucleotides are TGTGCCAGCAGCTTAGGTCAGGGCCAGCAGTACTTC. This translates into CASSLGQGQQYF. The chain employs TRBV7-6 and TRBJ2-7, with D perhaps TRBD1 (5 bases). Trimming removed 1 base from V and 8 bases from J, with 9 bases in between. The V gene's germline CDR1 is SGHVS and CDR2 FNYEAQ. The length of the CDR3 is 12 residues.

As DNA, the CDR3 is TGCGCCAGCAGCCTTAGCGGGTCCCGCGCCTGGGGCTACGAGCAGTACTTC. The encoded protein is CASSLSGSRAWGYEQYF. The gene calls are TRBV5-1 and TRBJ2-7; 7 bases line up with TRBD2. J was trimmed by 3 bases and V by 4 bases; bases with no gene match: 16. Germline CDR1 and CDR2: SGHRS and YFSETQ. This CDR3 comprises 17 residues.

Regarding this clone: The same CDR3 arises from other DNA sequences in this sample as well. The gene calls are TRBV5-3 and TRBJ1-5; possible D gene TRBD1, 5 bases. TRBV5-3 belongs to the ORF category, with a function that is uncertain. Trimming removed 4 bases at V and 0 bases at J, with 11 bases between. CDR3 length equals 15 residues. CDR3 in amino acids: CARSPAQGSNQPQHF. CDR3 nucleotides: TGTGCCAGAAGCCCCGCCCAGGGTAGCAATCAGCCCCAGCATTTT.

The gene calls are TRBV5-1 and TRBJ1-1, with 9 positions matching TRBD1. Germline V gene lookup returns CDR1 SGHRS and CDR2 YFSETQ. This CDR3 contains 14 residues. Trimming cost V 3 bases and J 4 bases; bases outside gene matches: 4. This CDR3 reads CASSSQGAGTEAFF. For the CDR3, the DNA is TGCGCCAGCAGCTCACAGGGGGCGGGCACTGAAGCTTTCTTT.

This clone was counted between two and nine times. This rearrangement joins TRBV5-6 to TRBJ1-2; 7 positions match TRBD1. Germline-derived CDR1 and CDR2 are SGHDT and YYEEEE. The junction had 9 bases not matched to a gene; V was cut back by 0 bases and J by 4 bases. This CDR3 has 16 residues. CDR3 in DNA: TGTGCCAGCAGCTTGGCAGGGACAGTAGCCCCCTATGGCTACACCTTC. Protein product: CASSLAGTVAPYGYTF.

The chain couples TRBV5-4 to TRBJ2-7; 10 nucleotides align to TRBD1. Germline CDR1 reads SGHNT; CDR2 reads YYREEE (reference sequence). CDR3 length: 15 amino acids. V shed 0 bases and J 2 bases; nucleotides not matched to a gene: 2. The CDR3, as DNA: TGTGCCAGCAGCTTGGGGGACAGGGGTACCTACGAGCAGTACTTC. This gives the protein CASSLGDRGTYEQYF.

In this sample, this clone turned up once. J is TRBJ1-4 and V is TRBV27, with 8 bases aligning to TRBD1. The germline V gene has CDR1 MNHEY and CDR2 SMNVEV (reference sequence). The CDR3 length is 14 residues. The trim removed 4 bases at V and 8 bases at J, leaving 6 bases unmatched. The DNA for the CDR3 is TGTGCCAGCAGTTCGACAGGGGAGGGGGAAAAACTGTTTTTT. Protein sequence: CASSSTGEGEKLFF.

V usage is TRBV2 and J usage is TRBJ2-3, with 8 positions matching TRBD2. The germline gives CDR1 SNHLY, CDR2 FYNNEI. This CDR3 is built from 14 residues. Losses at the gene ends were 6 bases for V and 1 base for J; bases not matched to a gene: 3. CDR3 bases: TGTGCCAGCAGCCCACTAGCGGGCACAGATACGCAGTATTTT. It is translated as CASSPLAGTDTQYF. The variable domain in full, completed from reference TRBV2 and TRBJ2-3, reads EPEVTQTPSHQVTQMGQEVILRCVPISNHLYFYWYRQILGQKVEFLVSFYNNEISEKSEIFDDQFSVERPDGSNFTLKIRSTKLEDSAMYFCASSPLAGTDTQYFGPGTRLTVL.